The 15 T cell receptor beta chains listed next were all sequenced from one sample in a study of blood T cells in healthy people across ages. Using a J-beta primer mix together with a sample-barcoded 5' primer, a second PCR was run for roughly 6 to 11 cycles. TCRdb ran MiXCR on the 5' RACE reads and lists one entry per CDR3 protein. Of about 1.6 million distinct CDR3 sequences in the sample, around 36% were seen once. Input material: blood. The receptors derive from a woman aged 25 to 39 in good health.

This rearrangement joins TRBV18 to TRBJ2-1, with a possible D match to TRBD2 (5 bases). Germline assignment: CDR1 KGHSH and CDR2 LQKENI. V lost 5 bases, J lost 10 bases, and 18 bases lay in between. The CDR3 loop spans 14 amino acids. The CDR3, as DNA: TGTGCCAGCTCAGTCGCGGGTACCTCAGGAGAGCAGTTCTTC. Amino acids: CASSVAGTSGEQFF.

The V and J genes are TRBV6-1 and TRBJ1-1, with 7 bases matching TRBD1. V lost 5 bases and J lost 4; bases outside the gene matches: 13. This CDR3 has 16 residues. Germline V gene data show CDR1 as MNHNS and CDR2 as SASEGT. The CDR3 region is CASSHARQGVGTEAFF. CDR3 DNA: TGTGCCAGCAGTCACGCGCGTCAGGGGGTAGGCACTGAAGCTTTCTTT.

V usage is TRBV4-1 and J usage is TRBJ2-2; 8 bases are a match to TRBD1. Germline V CDR1 and CDR2: MGHRA, YSYEKL. Trimming took 3 bases from V and 7 from J; bases not matched to a gene: 7. The CDR3 covers 15 residues. CDR3 sequence (DNA): TGCGCCAGCAGCCAGGCGGACAGGGCCGGCGGGGAGCTGTTTTTT. Protein: CASSQADRAGGELFF.

CDR3 loop: CAISGGAITDTQYF. In nucleotides, the CDR3 is TGTGCCATCTCAGGGGGGGCCATCACAGATACGCAGTATTTT. V gene TRBV10-3 combines with J gene TRBJ2-3, with D tentatively TRBD1 or TRBD2 (7 bases each). The germline V and J ends were trimmed by 8 bases and 2 bases, with 14 bases remaining between them. This CDR3 has 14 amino acids. Germline V gene data show CDR1 as ENHRY and CDR2 as SYGVKD.

J is TRBJ2-7 and V is TRBV4-1, with D perhaps matching TRBD2 (6 bases). In germline, CDR1 is MGHRA, CDR2 YSYEKL. Trimming removed 4 bases from V and 9 bases from J, with 16 bases in between. The CDR3 is 13 amino acids. The CDR3 loop reads CASSRVADDGQYF. The CDR3 DNA sequence: TGCGCCAGCAGCCGAGTAGCGGATGATGGGCAGTACTTC.

The chain uses TRBV2 and TRBJ2-2; D remains ambiguous. The ends were cut back, 4 bases at V and 6 bases at J, with 6 bases in the middle. The CDR3 runs 12 residues. Germline V gene lookup returns CDR1 SNHLY and CDR2 FYNNEI. The CDR3 DNA reads as TGTGCCAGCAGTGCGGATGCCGGGGAGCTGTTTTTT. Its protein is CASSADAGELFF. The whole variable domain, filled in from reference TRBV2 and TRBJ2-2, reads EPEVTQTPSHQVTQMGQEVILRCVPISNHLYFYWYRQILGQKVEFLVSFYNNEISEKSEIFDDQFSVERPDGSNFTLKIRSTKLEDSAMYFCASSADAGELFFGEGSRLTVL.

This clonotype was seen only a few times. The chain recombines TRBV24-1 with TRBJ2-5; D might be TRBD1 or TRBD2, each matching 5 bases. Germline lookup yields CDR1 KGHDR and CDR2 SFDVKD. Between the trimmed V and J ends, which lost 6 bases and 4 bases, there was a span of 17 bases. The CDR3 spans 15 residues. For the CDR3, the DNA is TGTGCCACCAGTCACCCAGAGGGGTTCGGAGAGACCCAGTACTTC. Encoded protein: CATSHPEGFGETQYF.

This clonotype was counted between two and nine times. The rearrangement links TRBV7-2 to TRBJ2-1, with 9 positions matching TRBD1. V dropped 4 bases and J dropped 4; count of bases not matched to a gene: 8. The V gene's germline CDR1 is SGHTA and CDR2 FQGNSA. The CDR3 is 16 amino acids. The CDR3 DNA reads TGTGCCAGCAGCTCGCGTCCCGGGACAGGGTACAATGAGCAGTTCTTC. Encoded protein: CASSSRPGTGYNEQFF.

This clonotype was counted between two and nine times. The rearrangement links TRBV2 to TRBJ1-2; 9 positions match TRBD1. Trimming cost V 4 bases and J 8 bases; bases outside gene matches: 8. CDR3 length equals 14 residues. Germline V gene sequence: CDR1 SNHLY, CDR2 FYNNEI. CDR3 in amino acids: CASSAEQGARGYTF. Written as DNA, the CDR3 is TGTGCCAGCAGTGCGGAACAGGGGGCGCGAGGCTACACCTTC.

This clonotype was counted once. The chain carries TRBV10-2 and TRBJ2-7; D unresolved. The ends were cut back, 2 bases at V and 0 bases at J, with 11 bases in the middle. The CDR3 totals 15 residues. Germline-derived CDR1 and CDR2 are WSHSY and SAAADI. For the CDR3, the DNA is TGCGCCAGCAGTGAGGCGGCGGAGAGCTCCTACGAGCAGTACTTC. Translated: CASSEAAESSYEQYF.

The sample holds many counts of this clonotype. The rearrangement links TRBV5-1 to TRBJ2-7; 13 positions match TRBD2. V shed 3 bases and J 11 bases; nucleotides not matched to a gene: 20. The CDR3 runs 18 residues. The germline gives CDR1 SGHRS, CDR2 YFSETQ. CDR3 nucleotides: TGCGCCAGCAGCTGGATAGGGGTCACCAGGGGGACTAGCGGGATTAAGTACTTC. Encoded protein: CASSWIGVTRGTSGIKYF.

This clonotype has ten or more counts. The chain combines TRBV29-1 with TRBJ2-3; D unclear. Germline CDR1 is SQVTM and CDR2 is ANQGSEA. This CDR3 contains 11 residues. V dropped 4 bases and J dropped 4 bases, with 6 bases sitting between them. CDR3 sequence: CSVGPADTQYF. The CDR3 DNA reads TGCAGCGTTGGTCCAGCAGATACGCAGTATTTT.

This sequence joins TRBV20-1 and TRBJ2-2, with TRBD1 matching 9 bases. V dropped 2 bases and J dropped 0; count of bases not matched to a gene: 10. CDR1 is DFQATT, CDR2 SNEGSKA, per germline (reference sequence). The CDR3 spans 18 residues. The CDR3 DNA reads TGCAGTGCTAGACGACCGGGACAGGGAAGATCGAACACCGGGGAGCTGTTTTTT. The encoded protein is CSARRPGQGRSNTGELFF.

This clonotype has at least ten counts. The V call is TRBV12-3 or TRBV12-4, the J call TRBJ2-7; 11 nucleotides line up with TRBD1. The trim removed 4 bases at V and 2 bases at J, leaving 4 bases unmatched. The CDR3 has 15 residues. CDR3 sequence: CASSSRDRGTYEQYF. As DNA, the CDR3 is TGTGCCAGCAGTTCCCGGGACAGGGGGACCTACGAGCAGTACTTC.

This clonotype was seen many times. CDR3 nucleotides: TGTGCCAGCAGCCGAAACCCCTACGAGCAGTACTTC. Its protein product is CASSRNPYEQYF. The chain joins TRBV7-9 to TRBJ2-7; D not resolved. The germline V and J ends were trimmed by 5 bases and 2 bases, with 7 bases remaining between them. The CDR3 consists of 12 residues. The V gene's germline CDR1 is SEHNR and CDR2 FQNEAQ (reference sequence).